This T cell receptor beta chain came from a study of T-cell memory formation after mild COVID-19. Notes on the study in general: The CD4+ clones that contracted clustered mainly within CM and EM, and the CD8+ clones concentrated in EMRA. Several responding clones turned up in pre-infection memory, indicating that cross-reactive memory may have taken part.

Of note for this clonotype: Antigen specificity is unknown.

A single record per CDR3 protein comes from TCRdb applying MiXCR to the 5' RACE reads. The data contain about 400,000 distinct CDR3 sequences, 20% to 25% of them singletons. This CDR3 contains 17 residues. J gave up 5 bases and V 4 bases, and 8 bases lay outside the gene matches. Per the germline V gene, CDR1 is SGHRS and CDR2 is YFSETQ. The chain joins TRBV5-1 to TRBJ2-1; 14 bases agree with TRBD2. This receptor was identified in an adult woman who had mild COVID-19 (a few samples of this study predate the infection). Cell type and time point are not known. Sequenced: PBMCs or a T cell subset sorted from them (not recorded which). This CDR3 reads CASSPRLAGGPDNEQFF. The CDR3 DNA is TGCGCCAGCAGCCCCAGACTAGCGGGAGGGCCAGACAATGAGCAGTTCTTC.